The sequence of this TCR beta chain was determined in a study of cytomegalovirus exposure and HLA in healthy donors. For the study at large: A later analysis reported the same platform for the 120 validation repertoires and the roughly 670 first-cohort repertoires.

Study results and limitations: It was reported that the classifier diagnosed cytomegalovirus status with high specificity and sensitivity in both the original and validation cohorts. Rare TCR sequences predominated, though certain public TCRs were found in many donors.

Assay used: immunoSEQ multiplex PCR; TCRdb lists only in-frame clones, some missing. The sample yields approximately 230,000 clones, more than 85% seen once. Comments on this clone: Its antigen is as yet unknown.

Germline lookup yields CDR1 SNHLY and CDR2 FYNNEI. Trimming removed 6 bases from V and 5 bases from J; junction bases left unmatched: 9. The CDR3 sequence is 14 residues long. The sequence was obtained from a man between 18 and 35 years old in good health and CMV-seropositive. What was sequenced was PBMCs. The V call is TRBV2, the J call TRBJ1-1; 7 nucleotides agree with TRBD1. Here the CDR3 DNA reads TGTGCCAGCAGGATTGATACAGGGGAAACTGAAGCTTTCTTT. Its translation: CASRIDTGETEAFF.